Below, 19 T cell receptor beta chains from the same sample are listed, as sequenced in a study of T cell responses to AZD1222 COVID-19 vaccine. TCRdb's table, derived via immunoSEQ multiplex PCR, lists solely in-frame clones and lacks some. The data contain some 92,000 clones, about 90% of them singletons. This specimen was peripheral blood, taken on day 0 of AZD1222 vaccination. The receptors come from an adult in good health.

This clone was counted once. V is TRBV7-8 and J is TRBJ1-2, with TRBD1 matching over 9 bases. The germline gives CDR1 SGHVS, CDR2 FQNEAQ. The length of the CDR3 is 13 residues. J was trimmed by 7 bases and V by 6 bases; bases with no gene match: 6. The chain's CDR3 is CASSPQGAPGYTF. CDR3 nucleotides: TGTGCCAGCAGTCCACAGGGGGCTCCTGGCTACACCTTC.

V gene TRBV3-1 (or the pseudogene TRBV3-2) combines with J gene TRBJ2-7, with TRBD1 matching 7 bases. In germline, CDR1 is LGHDT, CDR2 YNNKEL (reference sequence). Losses at the gene ends were 5 bases for V and 6 bases for J; bases not matched to a gene: 7. The CDR3 has 13 residues. The CDR3 nucleotides read TGTGCCAGCAGCACGTATCGGGACAGCGAGCAGTACTTC. It yields the protein CASSTYRDSEQYF.

J is TRBJ2-7 and V is TRBV19, with D uncertain. V was pared by 3 bases and J by 0 bases, with 12 bases between. The CDR3 sequence is 15 residues long. Germline V gene sequence: CDR1 LNHDA, CDR2 SQIVND (reference sequence). CDR3 residues: CASSILQDGSYEQYF. In DNA form, the CDR3 reads TGTGCCAGTAGTATCCTCCAGGACGGCTCCTACGAGCAGTACTTC. The complete variable domain, with remaining parts taken from reference TRBV19 and TRBJ2-7, reads DGGITQSPKYLFRKEGQNVTLSCEQNLNHDAMYWYRQDPGQGLRLIYYSQIVNDFQKGDIAEGYSVSREKKESFPLTVTSAQKNPTAFYLCASSILQDGSYEQYFGPGTRLTVT.

This sequence joins TRBV2 and TRBJ1-2; D call uncertain. Germline V lookup: CDR1 SNHLY, CDR2 FYNNEI. The CDR3 has 14 residues. The V end was cut by 4 bases, the J end by 4 bases, with 13 bases between. Written as DNA, the CDR3 is TGTGCCAGCAGTGTGGATCCGAGCGCCTATGGCTACACCTTC. Translation gives CASSVDPSAYGYTF.

The chain is built from TRBV6-2 or TRBV6-3 and TRBJ2-2, with a weak D call TRBD2 (5 bases). The ends were cut back, 7 bases at V and 1 base at J, with 10 bases in the middle. This CDR3 spans 14 amino acids. In germline, CDR1 is MNHEY, CDR2 SVGEGT. Here the CDR3 DNA reads TGTGCCAGCAACCCTAGCTTGAACACCGGGGAGCTGTTTTTT. Amino acid sequence: CASNPSLNTGELFF.

The V call is TRBV5-4, the J call TRBJ1-3; D gene uncertain. V was trimmed by 4 bases and J by 0 bases, leaving 17 bases between them. Germline assignment: CDR1 SGHNT and CDR2 YYREEE (reference sequence). The CDR3 sequence is 17 residues long. Here the CDR3 DNA reads TGTGCCAGCAGCCCCACCATCCTTGGGAGCTCTGGAAACACCATATATTTT. It codes for CASSPTILGSSGNTIYF.

The genes are TRBV5-1 and TRBJ1-2; D is unresolved. Trimming pared 1 base from V and 6 bases from J, leaving 7 bases between. Per germline, CDR1 SGHRS and CDR2 YFSETQ. The CDR3 consists of 12 residues. CDR3 in DNA: TGCGCCAGCAGCTTGAATCCCGATGGCTACACCTTC. It codes for CASSLNPDGYTF.

CDR3 DNA sequence: TGTGCCAGCAGCTTCGAAGGGGGTTTGAATTCACCCCTCCACTTT. This codes for CASSFEGGLNSPLHF. The chain links TRBV7-2 to TRBJ1-6, with D possibly matching TRBD1 (6 bases). Germline V CDR1 and CDR2: SGHTA, FQGNSA. CDR3 length: 15 amino acids. V was cut by 3 bases and J by 7 bases, with 13 bases left in between.

The V and J genes are TRBV19 and TRBJ1-4; D possibly corresponds to TRBD1 (5 bases). The germline gives CDR1 LNHDA, CDR2 SQIVND (reference sequence). The CDR3 runs to 13 residues. Between the trimmed V and J ends, which lost 8 bases and 11 bases, there was a span of 18 bases. The chain's CDR3 is CASSGTGLGKLFF. The CDR3 DNA reads TGTGCCAGTTCCGGGACGGGACTTGGGAAACTGTTTTTT.

The chain carries TRBV3-1 (or the pseudogene TRBV3-2) and TRBJ2-7; the D is unclear. The germline V gene has CDR1 LGHDT and CDR2 YNNKEL (reference sequence). The V end was cut by 4 bases, the J end by 6 bases, with 13 bases between. CDR3 size: 13 residues. The CDR3 reads CASSRTEISEQYF. The CDR3 DNA sequence: TGTGCCAGCAGCCGTACAGAGATCTCCGAGCAGTACTTC.

The rearrangement joins TRBV4-1 to TRBJ2-7; D gene unclear. There are 14 residues in the CDR3. CDR1 is MGHRA and CDR2 is YSYEKL in the germline V gene. V was clipped by 3 bases and J by 3 bases, with 12 bases between them. In nucleotides, the CDR3 is TGCGCCAGCAGCCAGATGGGTAGATACTACGAGCAGTACTTC. Translating it yields CASSQMGRYYEQYF.

V usage is TRBV7-9 and J usage is TRBJ2-7, with 8 nucleotides matching TRBD2. The germline gives CDR1 SEHNR, CDR2 FQNEAQ (reference sequence). The V gene end was trimmed by 5 bases and the J gene end by 4 bases; junction bases not matched to a gene: 1. The CDR3 totals 12 residues. The DNA for the CDR3 is TGTGCCAGCAGCCGGGGGGGTTACGAGCAGTACTTC. Its translation: CASSRGGYEQYF.

The rearrangement uses TRBV7-3 and TRBJ2-3, with a weak D call TRBD2 (6 bases). CDR3 length: 16 amino acids. Deletions cut 1 base from V and 2 bases from J, with 13 bases between. Germline values: CDR1 SGHTA, CDR2 FQGTGA. The CDR3 nucleotides are TGTGCCAGCAGCTTAAAAAAAGTACTAGCCACAGATACGCAGTATTTT. It encodes CASSLKKVLATDTQYF.

The chain couples TRBV14 to TRBJ1-5; perhaps TRBD1 as D (6 bases). The CDR3 spans 15 residues. Germline assignment: CDR1 SGHDN and CDR2 FVKESK. V was trimmed by 4 bases and J by 6 bases, leaving 16 bases between them. CDR3 region: CASSLLDRSLQPQHF. The CDR3 DNA sequence: TGTGCCAGCAGCCTGCTCGACAGGTCTCTTCAGCCCCAGCATTTT.

The V gene is TRBV5-4, the J gene TRBJ2-1, with no clear D. V lost 2 bases and J lost 10, with 10 bases in between. This CDR3 has 12 amino acids. Per germline, CDR1 SGHNT and CDR2 YYREEE (reference sequence). The CDR3 nucleotides are TGTGCCAGCAGCTTTGGCGCTACCGAGCAGTTCTTC. Its translation: CASSFGATEQFF. The complete variable domain, with remaining parts taken from reference TRBV5-4 and TRBJ2-1, reads ETGVTQSPTHLIKTRGQQVTLRCSSQSGHNTVSWYQQALGQGPQFIFQYYREEENGRGNFPPRFSGLQFPNYSSELNVNALELDDSALYLCASSFGATEQFFGPGTRLTVL.

The chain employs TRBV6-5 and TRBJ2-7; possible D gene TRBD1, 6 bases. Per the germline V gene, CDR1 is MNHEY and CDR2 is SVGAGI. V lost 6 bases to trimming and J lost 3 bases, with 15 bases between them. The CDR3 consists of 14 residues. The CDR3 region is CASSPRGTNYEQYF. Here the CDR3 DNA reads TGTGCCAGCAGCCCAAGGGGGACGAACTACGAGCAGTACTTC.

The J gene is TRBJ1-1, the V gene TRBV19; D remains ambiguous. CDR3 length: 13 amino acids. The V end lost 5 bases, the J end lost 0 bases, and 7 bases lay between the germline ends. Germline CDR1 is LNHDA and CDR2 is SQIVND (reference sequence). CDR3 loop: CASSHDLNTEAFF. In DNA, the CDR3 is TGTGCCAGTAGTCACGACCTGAACACTGAAGCTTTCTTT. Full variable domain (rest looked up from reference TRBV19 and TRBJ1-1): DGGITQSPKYLFRKEGQNVTLSCEQNLNHDAMYWYRQDPGQGLRLIYYSQIVNDFQKGDIAEGYSVSREKKESFPLTVTSAQKNPTAFYLCASSHDLNTEAFFGQGTRLTVV.

The chain combines TRBV6-5 with TRBJ1-2; D unclear. Germline assignment: CDR1 MNHEY and CDR2 SVGAGI. V gave up 0 bases and J gave up 3 bases, with 14 bases separating them. The CDR3 is 16 residues long. In DNA form, the CDR3 reads TGTGCCAGCAGTTACTCGAGGAAGAGAGAGTACTATGGCTACACCTTC. Its protein is CASSYSRKREYYGYTF.

V usage is TRBV5-6 and J usage is TRBJ2-2; 12 bases are shared with TRBD2. The CDR3 has 17 amino acids. V lost 0 bases and J lost 1; bases outside the gene matches: 1. Germline V gene data show CDR1 as SGHDT and CDR2 as YYEEEE. CDR3 coding DNA: TGTGCCAGCAGCTTGGGACTAGCGGGAGTGAACACCGGGGAGCTGTTTTTT. This codes for CASSLGLAGVNTGELFF.